The 19 T cell receptor beta chains below were found in one sample sequenced in a study of somatic mutations in cytotoxic T cells in rheumatoid arthritis. Measured with immunoSEQ multiplex PCR; TCRdb has only the in-frame clones, and not every one. The sample includes about 14,000 clones, 75% to 95% seen only once; the top ten take about a sixth. Sequenced sample: CD4+ T cells sorted from blood. These receptors came from a man in his 70s with rheumatoid arthritis.

This chain uses TRBV5-1 with TRBJ2-7, with 11 bases lining up with TRBD1. V was clipped by 4 bases and J by 7 bases; unmatched bases: 16. The CDR3 loop spans 17 amino acids. The V gene's germline CDR1 is SGHRS and CDR2 YFSETQ. CDR3 DNA: TGCGCCAGCAGCAAGGTTACTCGAGGACAGGGGGCGAATGAGCAGTACTTC. Translation gives CASSKVTRGQGANEQYF.

The chain combines TRBV5-1 with TRBJ2-3; TRBD1 agrees at 7 bases. This CDR3 has 13 amino acids. V was clipped by 7 bases and J by 2 bases; unmatched bases: 4. Looked up from germline, CDR1 is SGHRS and CDR2 is YFSETQ. Here the CDR3 reads CASGTGDTDTQYF. The CDR3 DNA reads TGCGCCAGCGGTACAGGGGACACAGATACGCAGTATTTT.

As DNA, the CDR3 is TGTGCCAGCAGGGGACAGGGAGGGATCTATGGCTACACCTTC. Its translation is CASRGQGGIYGYTF. The chain employs TRBV6-5 and TRBJ1-2; TRBD1 matches 9 bases. V gave up 6 bases and J gave up 4 bases; unmatched junction bases: 6. Germline lookup yields CDR1 MNHEY and CDR2 SVGAGI. This CDR3 has 14 residues.

The chain has TRBV18 and TRBJ2-7, with 10 bases matching TRBD2. The CDR3 totals 15 residues. Losses at the gene ends were 6 bases for V and 6 bases for J; bases not matched to a gene: 11. CDR1 is KGHSH and CDR2 is LQKENI in the germline V gene. CDR3 in amino acids: CASSRGASGSSEQYF. In DNA form, the CDR3 reads TGTGCCAGCTCCCGGGGGGCTAGCGGGAGTTCCGAGCAGTACTTC.

This clone was seen just once. The rearrangement joins TRBV7-9 to TRBJ1-1; 7 bases are a match to TRBD1. The CDR3 has 16 residues. V trimming: 5 bases; J trimming: 4 bases; junction bases outside the gene matches: 13. Germline V lookup: CDR1 SEHNR, CDR2 FQNEAQ (reference sequence). The CDR3 sequence: CASSRRATGAGTEAFF. In DNA form, the CDR3 reads TGTGCCAGCAGCCGTCGGGCCACAGGGGCGGGCACTGAAGCTTTCTTT.

The chain has TRBV5-1 and TRBJ1-2; maybe TRBD1 (5 bases). Germline CDR1 is SGHRS and CDR2 is YFSETQ. The germline V and J ends were trimmed by 0 bases and 5 bases, with 20 bases remaining between them. This CDR3 region has 17 residues. For the CDR3, the DNA is TGCGCCAGCAGCTTGGGATCCATTCAGGGCCAGGTTTATGGCTACACCTTC. Translated: CASSLGSIQGQVYGYTF.

The J gene is TRBJ1-4, the V gene TRBV18, with a tentative D call TRBD1 (6 bases). Germline CDR1 reads KGHSH; CDR2 reads LQKENI. This CDR3 has 15 residues. With 3 bases removed from V and 4 bases from J, the gap between germline ends came to 12 bases. The CDR3 bases are TGTGCCAGCTCACCTCAGGGGATCGTTAATGAAAAACTGTTTTTT. Residues: CASSPQGIVNEKLFF.

The chain recombines TRBV7-9 with TRBJ1-1; TRBD1 matches 8 bases. Per the germline V gene, CDR1 is SEHNR and CDR2 is FQNEAQ (reference sequence). J lost 1 base, V lost 5 bases, and 9 bases had no gene match. This CDR3 comprises 16 residues. This CDR3 reads CASSLGDRSRNTEAFF. CDR3 nucleotide sequence: TGTGCCAGCAGCCTTGGGGACAGGTCGCGGAACACTGAAGCTTTCTTT.

In the case of this clone: One junction end disagrees with the germline gene, perhaps due to a read error. V is TRBV7-2 and J is TRBJ2-3, with 8 bases lining up with TRBD2. The CDR3 covers 16 residues. Germline CDR1 SGHTA, CDR2 FQGNSA. CDR3 in DNA: TGTGCCAGCAGCTTCGAGAACGGGGGGGCCACAAATACGCAGTATTTT. Translation: CASSFENGGATNTQYF.

For the CDR3, the DNA is TGCGCCAGCAGTGGGACAGTTTACGAGCAGTACTTC. Its translation: CASSGTVYEQYF. The rearrangement links TRBV10-1 to TRBJ2-7, with D possibly matching TRBD1 (6 bases). Germline values: CDR1 WNHNN, CDR2 SYGVQD (reference sequence). This CDR3 has 12 amino acids. V lost 4 bases, J lost 4 bases, and 8 bases lay in between.

This clone appeared once. The chain recombines TRBV28 with TRBJ2-7, with a possible D match to TRBD2 (7 bases). The ends were cut back, 7 bases at V and 2 bases at J, with 18 bases in the middle. Germline V gives CDR1 MDHEN, CDR2 SYDVKM. This CDR3 has 15 amino acids. CDR3 sequence reads: CASTAGASGPYEQYF. The CDR3 DNA follows: TGTGCCAGCACCGCGGGGGCTAGCGGTCCCTACGAGCAGTACTTC.

The CDR3 coding sequence is TGTGCCAGCAGCACAAACGGAGTCTCCTACGAGCAGTACTTC. This translates into CASSTNGVSYEQYF. The chain has TRBV7-6 and TRBJ2-7; D not resolved. With 5 bases removed from V and 0 bases from J, the gap between germline ends came to 11 bases. This CDR3 contains 14 residues. Germline lookup yields CDR1 SGHVS and CDR2 FNYEAQ.

The rearrangement links TRBV5-4 to TRBJ1-2; perhaps TRBD1 as D (5 bases). The CDR3 sequence is 14 residues long. The germline V gene encodes CDR1 SGHNT and CDR2 YYREEE (reference sequence). V dropped 4 bases and J dropped 8 bases, with 18 bases sitting between them. CDR3: CASSLSGQGGGYTF. CDR3 in DNA: TGTGCCAGCAGCCTCTCGGGCCAGGGAGGAGGCTACACCTTC.

The chain combines TRBV10-1 with TRBJ2-1; weak D call: TRBD2 (5 bases). From germline, CDR1 is WNHNN and CDR2 SYGVQD (reference sequence). The CDR3 runs 14 residues. Between the trimmed V and J ends, which lost 11 bases and 8 bases, there was a span of 22 bases. CDR3 amino acids: CAGRSRRSSHEQFF. CDR3 sequence (DNA): TGCGCCGGACGGAGTAGGAGGAGTTCGCATGAGCAGTTCTTC.

The chain has TRBV7-9 and TRBJ2-2; D is undetermined. V was trimmed by 4 bases and J by 6 bases, leaving 6 bases between them. CDR1 and CDR2 from the germline V gene are SEHNR and FQNEAQ (reference sequence). CDR3 size: 12 residues. CDR3 in DNA: TGTGCCAGCAGCTCCCGAGCCGGGGAGCTGTTTTTT. Its translation is CASSSRAGELFF.

The rearrangement uses TRBV6-1 and TRBJ1-1; no clear D gene. Trimming removed 7 bases from V and 1 base from J, with 10 bases in between. Germline-derived CDR1 and CDR2 are MNHNS and SASEGT. The CDR3 contains 13 residues. CDR3 sequence reads: CASTSRGNTEAFF. The CDR3 DNA is TGTGCCAGCACTTCTCGGGGGAACACTGAAGCTTTCTTT.

This chain uses TRBV10-3 with TRBJ2-5, with D unclear. Between the trimmed V and J ends, which lost 3 bases and 2 bases, there was a span of 10 bases. Germline loops: CDR1 ENHRY, CDR2 SYGVKD. The CDR3 sequence is 14 residues long. The CDR3 nucleotides read TGTGCCATCAGTGATCGCAGGATTCAAGAGACCCAGTACTTC. This sequence encodes CAISDRRIQETQYF.

The chain recombines TRBV14 with TRBJ2-1; TRBD2 aligns across 13 bases. Germline trimming cut 4 bases from V and 9 bases from J; bases unmatched to any gene: 6. Germline V gene sequence: CDR1 SGHDN, CDR2 FVKESK. This CDR3 spans 15 amino acids. The CDR3 coding sequence is TGTGCCAGCAGCCGTGGGACTAGCGGGGTGACTGAGCAGTTCTTC. Translation: CASSRGTSGVTEQFF.

The rearrangement uses TRBV25-1 and TRBJ1-1; 9 nucleotides line up with TRBD1. This CDR3 is built from 14 residues. J lost 4 bases, V lost 9 bases, and 9 bases had no gene match. The germline V gene encodes CDR1 MGHDK and CDR2 SYGVNS. CDR3 residues: CASGGQGRSTEAFF. CDR3 nucleotide sequence: TGTGCCAGTGGGGGACAGGGAAGGAGCACTGAAGCTTTCTTT.